The next 3 T cell receptor beta chains were all read from a single sample in a study of T cell responses to AZD1222 COVID-19 vaccine. Repertoires were generated with immunoSEQ multiplex PCR, while TCRdb's copy carries only in-frame clones and drops some. Of about 150,000 clones detected, approximately 90% appear once; the ten largest clones hold approximately 2%. Sequences were derived from peripheral blood, sampled 28 days after the second AZD1222 dose. The receptors here all came from an adult who received the AZD1222 COVID-19 vaccine.

V gene TRBV18 combines with J gene TRBJ1-5, with D perhaps TRBD1 (5 bases). Germline values: CDR1 KGHSH, CDR2 LQKENI. The CDR3 sequence is 14 residues long. V was cut by 5 bases and J by 6 bases, with 14 bases left in between. The CDR3 DNA reads as TGTGCCAGCTCAAACGGGGGGGGAGTTCAGCCCCAGCATTTT. Protein product: CASSNGGGVQPQHF.

This sequence joins TRBV19 and TRBJ1-4; D gene ambiguous. The V gene lost 5 bases and the J gene lost 2 bases, with 12 bases spanning the gap. CDR1 and CDR2 from the germline V gene are LNHDA and SQIVND (reference sequence). This CDR3 contains 15 residues. The CDR3 sequence is CASSWGRATNEKLFF. In DNA, the CDR3 is TGTGCCAGTAGTTGGGGTCGGGCGACTAATGAAAAACTGTTTTTT.

The J gene is TRBJ1-6, the V gene TRBV7-2, with D maybe TRBD1 (5 bases). V was clipped by 5 bases and J by 9 bases, with 11 bases between them. Germline V gives CDR1 SGHTA, CDR2 FQGNSA. There are 13 residues in the CDR3. This CDR3 reads CASSRGGISPLHF. DNA for the CDR3: TGTGCCAGCAGCCGGGGGGGGATTTCACCCCTCCACTTT.